This T cell receptor (beta chain) was profiled in a study of cytomegalovirus exposure and HLA in healthy donors. The study, taken as a whole, reports: Cytomegalovirus-associated status was assigned to some 180 TCR beta chains. In a later analysis, a missense DCLRE1C variant was linked to TCR beta V- and J-gene trimming.

For this clone: Its antigen is unknown.

PCR used 60 Vbeta primers and 13 Jbeta primers. In the original processing: Roughly 12 million shared chains were among around 80 million unique TCR beta chains counted in a later analysis. The method was immunoSEQ multiplex PCR; TCRdb's version includes in-frame clones alone and lacks a portion of them. That table furnishes V, J and clone size, whereas the DNA furnished D and trimming. The data contain around 100,000 clones, 65% to 85% of them singletons. J lost 4 bases, V lost 3 bases, and 10 bases had no gene match. The CDR3 is 15 amino acids. CDR1 and CDR2 (germline): GTSNPN, SVGIG (reference sequence).

The sequenced material came from PBMCs. This rearrangement joins TRBV30 to TRBJ1-2; TRBD1 matches at 8 bases. This TCR was sampled from a man aged 35 to 55 in good health and CMV-seropositive. Written as DNA, the CDR3 is TGTGCCTGGAGCCTCTACAGGGGGTCTCCCTATGGCTACACCTTC. It encodes CAWSLYRGSPYGYTF.